This TCR beta chain emerged from a study of T cells in Graves' hyperthyroidism and ophthalmopathy. Findings of the study overall: Among thyroid clonotypes expanded above 0.001, most also appeared in blood.

What was amplified from RNA transcripts were TCR beta CDR3 regions. The HTBI set primed first-round TCR CDR3 RT-PCR. TCRdb independently ran MiXCR on the multiplex PCR reads; one entry per CDR3 protein. Of around 420,000 distinct CDR3 sequences listed, less than 20% are singletons. Germline-derived CDR1 and CDR2 are MNHEY and SVGAGI. CDR3 length: 15 amino acids. Comment on this clonotype: Its target is unknown. A much larger clone differs by one base, so this may be a read error.

The authors deemed Graves' hyperthyroidism stable absent ophthalmopathy progression within 18 months. Sequenced input: blood. This chain joins TRBV6-5 and TRBJ1-5; no clear D gene. The receptor's source is a woman between 18 and 29 years old with Graves' hyperthyroidism. CDR3 bases: TGTACCAGCAGTTACTCGAGAAAGGGCAATCAGCCCCAGCATTTT. Amino acid sequence: CTSSYSRKGNQPQHF.